There are a few counts of the clone carrying this T cell receptor (beta chain). Its antigen is currently unknown. The germline V gene has CDR1 SGHNT and CDR2 YYREEE (reference sequence). The CDR3 extends over 15 amino acids. V shed 1 base and J 7 bases; nucleotides not matched to a gene: 9. The sample comes from a study of beta chain features in type 1 diabetes. About the study: Patient and healthy donor groups were alike in age, gender and cell yields. The examined sorted cells totaled about 110 million across samples.

Reverse transcribing all isolated RNA meant expressed TCRB transcripts were sequenced. Clones were read by immunoSEQ multiplex PCR, and TCRdb kept only the in-frame ones, dropping some. The sample shows roughly 700,000 clones, roughly 13% of them seen only once. Study-level results: All four CD4+ subsets of Type 1 diabetes patients contained TCRB CDR3s that were moderately but significantly shorter.

The chain uses TRBV5-4 and TRBJ2-3; 7 positions match TRBD2. This receptor was taken from a man younger than 30 with type 1 diabetes. Sequenced input: naive CD4+ T cells from blood. The CDR3 loop is CASSLSGPGGYTQYF. The CDR3, as DNA: TGTGCCAGCAGCTTGTCCGGACCCGGGGGGTATACGCAGTATTTT.